The 19 T cell receptor beta chains in this list originate from one sample, sequenced in a study of OX40 agonist ivuxolimab in advanced cancers. Sequencing used immunoSEQ multiplex PCR; TCRdb keeps in-frame clones, though not all of them. This table has roughly 61,000 clones, 65% to 90% appearing once. Sample: CD4+ or CD8+ T cells sorted from blood, taken in a trial of the OX40 agonist ivuxolimab. These receptor sequences come from an adult with an advanced solid tumor such as melanoma, head and neck, liver or kidney cancer.

V gene TRBV25-1 combines with J gene TRBJ2-7, with TRBD1 identical over 8 bases. The V segment lost 4 bases and the J segment 7 bases; nucleotides outside the gene matches: 3. The CDR3 consists of 12 residues. From germline, CDR1 is MGHDK and CDR2 SYGVNS. CDR3 sequence (DNA): TGTGCCAGCAGTGCTGACAGGGGTGAGCAGTACTTC. It encodes CASSADRGEQYF.

The chain is built from TRBV20-1 and TRBJ2-5, with D maybe TRBD2 (5 bases). The CDR3 extends over 10 amino acids. Germline values: CDR1 DFQATT, CDR2 SNEGSKA (reference sequence). V lost 5 bases and J lost 5, with 6 bases in between. The CDR3 region is CSAGGETQYF. In DNA, the CDR3 is TGCAGTGCTGGCGGGGAGACCCAGTACTTC.

V usage is TRBV7-2 and J usage is TRBJ2-7; D remains ambiguous. The CDR3 is 13 amino acids. V shed 1 base and J shed 3 bases, with 7 bases lying between them. Germline values: CDR1 SGHTA, CDR2 FQGNSA. In DNA form, the CDR3 reads TGTGCCAGCAGCTTAGTGGAGAGCTACGAGCAGTACTTC. This codes for CASSLVESYEQYF.

The V call is TRBV19, the J call TRBJ1-2; 7 bases fit TRBD1. Trimming removed 3 bases from V and 6 bases from J; junction bases left unmatched: 10. The CDR3 spans 15 residues. CDR1 and CDR2 from the germline V gene are LNHDA and SQIVND (reference sequence). The CDR3 DNA is TGTGCCAGTAGTATTGGGAACCTAGACAGGGATGGCTACACCTTC. Protein product: CASSIGNLDRDGYTF.

The gene calls are TRBV19 and TRBJ1-2; D remains ambiguous. The CDR3 sequence is 14 residues long. CDR1 is LNHDA and CDR2 is SQIVND in the germline V gene (reference sequence). V was shortened by 2 bases and J by 8 bases, with 15 bases between the two germline ends. This CDR3 reads CASSIYDGPKGYTF. The CDR3 bases are TGTGCCAGTAGTATATATGACGGCCCTAAGGGCTACACCTTC.

V usage is TRBV7-2 and J usage is TRBJ2-7; 10 nucleotides agree with TRBD2. Germline CDR1 is SGHTA and CDR2 is FQGNSA. The CDR3 runs to 15 residues. With 5 bases clipped from V and 2 bases from J, the junction kept 6 bases outside the gene matches. The CDR3 spells CASSNGLAGAYEQYF. The CDR3 bases are TGTGCCAGCAGCAACGGGCTAGCGGGAGCCTACGAGCAGTACTTC. Together with reference TRBV7-2 and TRBJ2-7, the CDR3 gives the full variable domain: GAGVSQSPSNKVTEKGKDVELRCDPISGHTALYWYRQSLGQGLEFLIYFQGNSAPDKSGLPSDRFSAERTGGSVSTLTIQRTQQEDSAVYLCASSNGLAGAYEQYFGPGTRLTVT.

The chain joins TRBV4-3 to TRBJ2-7, with 11 bases aligning to TRBD2. This CDR3 is 16 amino acids long. After removal of 5 bases from V and 1 base from J, the junction contained 7 bases not matched to a gene. The V gene's germline CDR1 is LGHNA and CDR2 YSLEER. The CDR3 sequence: CASSTGTSGISYEQYF. CDR3 in DNA: TGCGCCAGCAGCACGGGGACTAGCGGAATTTCCTACGAGCAGTACTTC.

CDR3 loop: CASWGGTAGHPNYGYTF. CDR3 sequence (DNA): TGTGCCAGCTGGGGTGGCACGGCGGGCCACCCTAACTATGGCTACACCTTC. The chain combines TRBV21-1 with TRBJ1-2. TRBV21-1 is labeled a pseudogene. The CDR3 covers 17 residues.

V gene TRBV27 combines with J gene TRBJ2-3; D might be TRBD1 (7 bases). CDR3 size: 17 residues. Germline assignment: CDR1 MNHEY and CDR2 SMNVEV (reference sequence). Trimming stripped 3 bases from V and 3 bases from J, with 19 bases between. CDR3 loop: CASSFQGRQGGTDTQYF. CDR3 DNA: TGTGCCAGCAGTTTCCAGGGGCGCCAGGGGGGTACAGATACGCAGTATTTT.

The V gene is TRBV11-2, the J gene TRBJ1-2; D uncertain. CDR3 length equals 15 residues. V lost 2 bases and J lost 2, with 12 bases in between. Germline V gives CDR1 SGHAT, CDR2 FQNNGV. CDR3 sequence (DNA): TGTGCCAGCAGCTTATTCGACACACTGAACTATGGCTACACCTTC. It translates to CASSLFDTLNYGYTF.

J is TRBJ1-2 and V is TRBV7-8; D remains ambiguous. Trimming took off 5 bases at V and 5 bases at J, with 9 bases between the two ends. The V gene's germline CDR1 is SGHVS and CDR2 FQNEAQ. The CDR3 has 12 residues. The CDR3 DNA reads TGTGCCAGCAGCCCTGTTGGGTATGGCTACACCTTC. Translating it yields CASSPVGYGYTF.

The chain couples TRBV7-9 to TRBJ2-7; 9 nucleotides agree with TRBD1. The CDR3 sequence is 14 residues long. Germline CDR1 SEHNR, CDR2 FQNEAQ (reference sequence). V lost 3 bases and J lost 4; bases outside the gene matches: 4. DNA for the CDR3: TGTGCCAGCAGCTTGGGGACAGGGTCGTACGAGCAGTACTTC. It is translated as CASSLGTGSYEQYF. Drawing the rest from reference TRBV7-9 and TRBJ2-7, the complete variable domain is DTGVSQNPRHKITKRGQNVTFRCDPISEHNRLYWYRQTLGQGPEFLTYFQNEAQLEKSRLLSDRFSAERPKGSFSTLEIQRTEQGDSAMYLCASSLGTGSYEQYFGPGTRLTVT.

As to this clone: One end of the junction is discordant with germline, which a read error may explain. This chain joins TRBV28 and TRBJ2-7; D possibly corresponds to TRBD2 (6 bases). Germline V lookup: CDR1 MDHEN, CDR2 SYDVKM. The CDR3 contains 17 residues. The CDR3 loop reads CASSFRGGDAGWYVQYF. Here the CDR3 DNA reads TGTGCCAGCAGTTTTCGAGGCGGGGACGCGGGCTGGTACGTGCAGTACTTC.

This sequence joins TRBV6-1 and TRBJ2-7; 12 positions agree with TRBD2. Germline-derived CDR1 and CDR2 are MNHNS and SASEGT. Unmatched junction bases numbered 7, after V lost 7 bases and J lost 6 bases. CDR3 size: 14 residues. CDR3 residues: CASKELAGGGEQYF. The CDR3 bases are TGTGCCAGCAAAGAACTAGCGGGAGGAGGCGAGCAGTACTTC.

The rearrangement uses TRBV11-3 and TRBJ2-2; 13 positions match TRBD2. Germline values: CDR1 SGHNT, CDR2 YENEEA. CDR3 length: 18 amino acids. Unmatched junction bases numbered 8, after V lost 3 bases and J lost 4 bases. CDR3 bases: TGTGCCAGCAGCTTTCGGACTAGCGGGAGCGGCGGCACCGGGGAGCTGTTTTTT. It encodes CASSFRTSGSGGTGELFF.

The genes are TRBV9 and TRBJ2-3; 10 bases are a match to TRBD2. This CDR3 comprises 16 residues. Germline V gives CDR1 SGDLS, CDR2 YYNGEE. V shed 3 bases and J 3 bases; nucleotides not matched to a gene: 7. The CDR3 spells CASSGLAGVPTDTQYF. The CDR3 nucleotides read TGTGCCAGCAGCGGGCTAGCGGGAGTTCCGACAGATACGCAGTATTTT.

The J gene is TRBJ2-7, the V gene TRBV10-2; a possible D gene is TRBD2 (6 bases). Per germline, CDR1 WSHSY and CDR2 SAAADI. The V end was cut by 3 bases, the J end by 1 base, with 10 bases between. The CDR3 has 14 amino acids. The CDR3 here is CASSDFRGSYEQYF. The CDR3 DNA is TGCGCCAGCAGTGATTTCCGGGGGTCCTACGAGCAGTACTTC.

This chain links TRBV7-9 with TRBJ2-7; D gene ambiguous. This CDR3 spans 14 amino acids. The V end lost 1 base, the J end lost 0 bases, and 7 bases lay between the germline ends. Germline CDR1 and CDR2: SEHNR and FQNEAQ (reference sequence). CDR3 protein: CASSLVTVSYEQYF. CDR3 coding DNA: TGTGCCAGCAGCTTAGTTACGGTCTCCTACGAGCAGTACTTC.

CDR3 amino acids: CASSQADRGGNEKLFF. CDR3 nucleotide sequence: TGCGCCAGCAGCCAAGCCGACAGGGGAGGTAATGAAAAACTGTTTTTT. The chain carries TRBV4-1 and TRBJ1-4; TRBD1 matches at 8 bases. The CDR3 contains 16 residues. The junction had 5 bases not matched to a gene; V was cut back by 1 base and J by 4 bases. CDR1 MGHRA and CDR2 YSYEKL come from the germline V gene.